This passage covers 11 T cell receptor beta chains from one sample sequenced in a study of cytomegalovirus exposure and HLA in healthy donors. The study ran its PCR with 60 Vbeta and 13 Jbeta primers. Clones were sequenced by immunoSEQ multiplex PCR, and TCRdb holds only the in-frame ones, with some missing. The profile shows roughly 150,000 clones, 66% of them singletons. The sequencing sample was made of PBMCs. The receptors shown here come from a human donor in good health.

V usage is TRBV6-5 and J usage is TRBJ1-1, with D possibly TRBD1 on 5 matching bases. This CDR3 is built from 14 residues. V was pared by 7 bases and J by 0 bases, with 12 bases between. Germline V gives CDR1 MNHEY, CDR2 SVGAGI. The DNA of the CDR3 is TGTGCCAGCAAGAGGGGAGGGATGAACACTGAAGCTTTCTTT. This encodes CASKRGGMNTEAFF.

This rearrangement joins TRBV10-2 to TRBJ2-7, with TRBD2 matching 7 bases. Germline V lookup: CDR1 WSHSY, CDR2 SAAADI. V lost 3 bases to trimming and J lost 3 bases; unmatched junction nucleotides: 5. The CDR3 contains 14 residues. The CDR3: CASSDAGVGYEQYF. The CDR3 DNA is TGCGCCAGCAGTGACGCGGGAGTGGGCTACGAGCAGTACTTC.

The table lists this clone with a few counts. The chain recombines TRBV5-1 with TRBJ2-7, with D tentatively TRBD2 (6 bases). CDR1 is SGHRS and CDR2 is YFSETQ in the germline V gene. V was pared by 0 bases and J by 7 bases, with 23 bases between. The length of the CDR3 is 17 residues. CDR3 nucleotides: TGCGCCAGCAGCTTGGTTCCCGGGACTTCAACCGTGGAAGAGCAGTACTTC. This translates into CASSLVPGTSTVEEQYF.

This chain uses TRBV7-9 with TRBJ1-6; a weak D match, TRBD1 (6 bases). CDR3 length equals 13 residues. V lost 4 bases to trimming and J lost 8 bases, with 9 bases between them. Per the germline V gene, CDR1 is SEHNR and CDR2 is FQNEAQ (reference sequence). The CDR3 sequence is CASSSHRDSPLHF. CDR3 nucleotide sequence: TGTGCCAGCAGCTCCCACAGGGATTCACCCCTCCACTTT.

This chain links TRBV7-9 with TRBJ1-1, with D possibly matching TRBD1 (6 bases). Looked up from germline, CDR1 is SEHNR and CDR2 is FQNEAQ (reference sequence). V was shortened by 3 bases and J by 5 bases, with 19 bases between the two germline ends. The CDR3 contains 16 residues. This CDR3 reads CASSLATGRGWTEAFF. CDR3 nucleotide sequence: TGTGCCAGCAGCTTGGCTACGGGAAGGGGGTGGACTGAAGCTTTCTTT.

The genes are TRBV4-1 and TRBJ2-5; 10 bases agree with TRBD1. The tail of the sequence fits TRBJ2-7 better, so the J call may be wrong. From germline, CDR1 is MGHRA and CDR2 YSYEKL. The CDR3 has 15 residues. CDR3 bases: TGCGCCAGCAGCCCGCTCCGGACAGGGGGCTACGAGCAGTACTTC. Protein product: CASSPLRTGGYEQYF.

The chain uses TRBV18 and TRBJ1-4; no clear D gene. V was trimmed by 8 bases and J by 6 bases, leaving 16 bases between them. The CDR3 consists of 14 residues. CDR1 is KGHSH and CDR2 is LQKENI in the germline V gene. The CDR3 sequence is CASRPTGWDEKLFF. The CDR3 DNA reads TGTGCCAGCCGACCCACGGGGTGGGATGAAAAACTGTTTTTT. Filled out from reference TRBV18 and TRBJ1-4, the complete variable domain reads NAGVMQNPRHLVRRRGQEARLRCSPMKGHSHVYWYRQLPEEGLKFMVYLQKENIIDESGMPKERFSAEFPKEGPSILRIQQVVRGDSAAYFCASRPTGWDEKLFFGSGTQLSVL.

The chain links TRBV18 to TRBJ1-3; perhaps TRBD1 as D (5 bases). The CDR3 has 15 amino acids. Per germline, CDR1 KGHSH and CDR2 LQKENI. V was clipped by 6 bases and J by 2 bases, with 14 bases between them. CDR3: CASSPLKGPGNTIYF. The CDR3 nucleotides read TGTGCCAGCTCGCCTTTAAAGGGGCCTGGAAACACCATATATTTT.

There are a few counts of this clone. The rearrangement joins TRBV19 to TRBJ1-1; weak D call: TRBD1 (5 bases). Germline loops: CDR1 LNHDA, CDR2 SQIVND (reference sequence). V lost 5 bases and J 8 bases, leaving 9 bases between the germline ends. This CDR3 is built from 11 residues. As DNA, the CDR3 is TGTGCCAGTAGTCGACAGTTAGAAGCTTTCTTT. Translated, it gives CASSRQLEAFF.

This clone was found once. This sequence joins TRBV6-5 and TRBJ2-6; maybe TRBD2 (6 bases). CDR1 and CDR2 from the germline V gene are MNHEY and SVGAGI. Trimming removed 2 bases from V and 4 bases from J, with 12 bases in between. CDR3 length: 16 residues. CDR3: CASSYGGAGGANVLTF. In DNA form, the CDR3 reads TGTGCCAGCAGTTACGGAGGGGCGGGAGGGGCCAACGTCCTGACTTTC.

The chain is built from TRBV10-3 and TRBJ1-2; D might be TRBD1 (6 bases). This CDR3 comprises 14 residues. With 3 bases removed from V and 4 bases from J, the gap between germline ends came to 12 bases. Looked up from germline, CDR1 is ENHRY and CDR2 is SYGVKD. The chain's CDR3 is CAISEQGYAYGYTF. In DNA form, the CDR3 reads TGTGCCATCAGTGAACAGGGTTATGCCTATGGCTACACCTTC.